The 24 T cell receptor beta chains below come from one sample, sequenced in a study of response to subunit inactivated influenza vaccine. Via MiXCR, TCRdb re-called the RT-PCR reads, giving one row per CDR3 protein. The table shows about 620,000 distinct CDR3 sequences, with 10% to 15% occurring only once. The sequenced sample was PBMCs from blood, obtained on the day of vaccination. The receptors come from a man aged 45-65 years who received an inactivated influenza vaccine.

The rearrangement joins TRBV4-1 to TRBJ1-2; D ambiguous. V dropped 0 bases and J dropped 4 bases, with 12 bases sitting between them. The germline V gene encodes CDR1 MGHRA and CDR2 YSYEKL. The CDR3 length is 15 residues. CDR3 amino acids: CASSQDLHGAYGYTF. CDR3 bases: TGCGCCAGCAGCCAAGACCTACATGGCGCCTATGGCTACACCTTC.

As concerns this clonotype: This may stem from a read error, because a much larger clone lies one nucleotide away. This sequence joins TRBV5-1 and TRBJ2-2; 7 nucleotides line up with TRBD1. CDR3 length equals 14 residues. The V gene's germline CDR1 is SGHRS and CDR2 YFSETQ. The CDR3 spells CASTGTANTGELVF. The CDR3, as DNA: TGCGCCAGCACCGGGACAGCGAACACCGGGGAGCTGGTTTTT.

The genes are TRBV11-1 and TRBJ2-5, with D perhaps TRBD2 (6 bases). This CDR3 is built from 13 residues. Germline lookup yields CDR1 SGHAT and CDR2 FQDESV (reference sequence). V was clipped by 4 bases and J by 5 bases, with 11 bases between them. For the CDR3, the DNA is TGTGCCAGCAGCTCCGAGGGGAGGGAGACCCAGTACTTC. Translating it yields CASSSEGRETQYF. Together with reference TRBV11-1 and TRBJ2-5, the CDR3 gives the full variable domain: EAEVAQSPRYKITEKSQAVAFWCDPISGHATLYWYRQILGQGPELLVQFQDESVVDDSQLPKDRFSAERLKGVDSTLKIQPAELGDSAMYLCASSSEGRETQYFGPGTRLLVL.

This clonotype has a handful of counts. The chain combines TRBV29-1 with TRBJ2-3; 7 bases map to TRBD2. Germline CDR1 reads SQVTM; CDR2 reads ANQGSEA. The CDR3 spans 13 residues. The J segment lost 4 bases and the V segment lost 6 bases, leaving 7 bases of the junction unmatched. CDR3 sequence: CSVGGGSADTQYF. CDR3 in DNA: TGCAGCGTGGGGGGGGGTAGCGCAGATACGCAGTATTTT.

This clonotype was counted a few times. The chain combines TRBV30 with TRBJ2-1; 10 bases align to TRBD2. J gave up 4 bases and V 5 bases, and 17 bases lay outside the gene matches. The CDR3 totals 18 residues. Germline V lookup: CDR1 GTSNPN, CDR2 SVGIG (reference sequence). The CDR3 is CAWGARQTSGPPYNEQFF. The CDR3 DNA sequence: TGTGCCTGGGGTGCCCGCCAGACTAGCGGGCCGCCTTACAATGAGCAGTTCTTC.

At least ten counts were recorded for this clonotype. CDR3 nucleotides: TGTGCCAGCAGCCAAGTTAGCGGAGAGGTCGGGGAGCTGTTTTTT. It codes for CASSQVSGEVGELFF. The chain joins TRBV4-2 to TRBJ2-2; D may be TRBD2 (6 bases). The length of the CDR3 is 15 residues. Trimming removed 1 base at V and 7 bases at J, with 13 bases between. Germline assignment: CDR1 LGHNA and CDR2 YNFKEQ.

V is TRBV27 and J is TRBJ2-3; no definite D call. CDR3 size: 15 residues. Trimming stripped 5 bases from V and 0 bases from J, with 12 bases between. The V gene's germline CDR1 is MNHEY and CDR2 SMNVEV (reference sequence). The CDR3 reads CASSVGTASTDTQYF. CDR3 bases: TGTGCCAGCAGTGTTGGTACCGCCAGCACAGATACGCAGTATTTT.

This clonotype was counted ten times or more. This rearrangement joins TRBV3-1 to TRBJ2-7, with 10 bases matching TRBD1. The germline V gene has CDR1 LGHDT and CDR2 YNNKEL (reference sequence). Trimming took 4 bases from V and 3 from J; bases not matched to a gene: 6. The CDR3 is made up of 15 amino acids. CDR3 sequence (DNA): TGTGCCAGCAGCCTAACCGGGACAGGGGACTACGAGCAGTACTTC. This sequence encodes CASSLTGTGDYEQYF.

This clonotype occurred many times. This chain joins TRBV11-1 and TRBJ2-7; TRBD1 matches 9 bases. The CDR3 runs to 14 residues. After removal of 4 bases from V and 6 bases from J, the junction contained 7 bases not matched to a gene. Looked up from germline, CDR1 is SGHAT and CDR2 is FQDESV (reference sequence). The CDR3 nucleotides read TGTGCCAGCAGCTCCGGGACAGGGTCTATCGAGCAGTACTTC. It specifies CASSSGTGSIEQYF. Drawing the rest from reference TRBV11-1 and TRBJ2-7, the complete variable domain is EAEVAQSPRYKITEKSQAVAFWCDPISGHATLYWYRQILGQGPELLVQFQDESVVDDSQLPKDRFSAERLKGVDSTLKIQPAELGDSAMYLCASSSGTGSIEQYFGPGTRLTVT.

The gene calls are TRBV6-2 or TRBV6-3 and TRBJ1-5, with D unclear. The CDR3 sequence is 13 residues long. V was clipped by 7 bases and J by 0 bases, with 7 bases between them. Germline CDR1 is MNHEY and CDR2 is SVGEGT. CDR3 loop: CASTDYSNQPQHF. The CDR3 DNA is TGTGCCAGCACAGACTATAGCAATCAGCCCCAGCATTTT.

In this sample, this clonotype turned up a few times. V is TRBV3-1 and J is TRBJ2-5, with a possible D match to TRBD2 (6 bases). The CDR3 is 15 amino acids. The V gene's germline CDR1 is LGHDT and CDR2 YNNKEL (reference sequence). V lost 3 bases and J lost 1, with 12 bases in between. CDR3 sequence (DNA): TGTGCCAGCAGCCAGACGGGACTTCGCCAAGAGACCCAGTACTTC. This encodes CASSQTGLRQETQYF.

This clonotype was observed a handful of times. The chain employs TRBV5-1 and TRBJ2-1, with 9 bases matching TRBD2. The CDR3 loop spans 17 amino acids. The germline CDR1 and CDR2 sequences are SGHRS and YFSETQ. V lost 5 bases and J lost 0; bases outside the gene matches: 9. In DNA form, the CDR3 reads TGCGCCAGCAGTGGGCGGGAGGGCCCCATCTCCTACAATGAGCAGTTCTTC. Protein: CASSGREGPISYNEQFF.

The chain employs TRBV7-9 and TRBJ2-1; no clear D. CDR1 and CDR2 from the germline V gene are SEHNR and FQNEAQ (reference sequence). Trimming cost V 6 bases and J 5 bases, with 11 bases left between them. This CDR3 spans 13 amino acids. DNA of the CDR3: TGTGCCAGCAGACTCGACATAGACAATGAGCAGTTCTTC. Protein product: CASRLDIDNEQFF. Full variable domain (rest looked up from reference TRBV7-9 and TRBJ2-1): DTGVSQNPRHKITKRGQNVTFRCDPISEHNRLYWYRQTLGQGPEFLTYFQNEAQLEKSRLLSDRFSAERPKGSFSTLEIQRTEQGDSAMYLCASRLDIDNEQFFGPGTRLTVL.

The gene calls are TRBV12-3 or TRBV12-4 and TRBJ2-7; D ambiguous. CDR3 length equals 14 residues. V was shortened by 5 bases and J by 6 bases, with 17 bases between the two germline ends. The CDR3 loop is CASSLGEFLSEQYF. The CDR3, as DNA: TGTGCCAGCAGTCTTGGGGAATTTCTTTCCGAGCAGTACTTC.

This clonotype was detected only a few times. This rearrangement joins TRBV7-2 to TRBJ2-3; 8 nucleotides match TRBD2. CDR3 length: 16 residues. Germline trimming cut 0 bases from V and 0 bases from J; bases unmatched to any gene: 2. Germline loops: CDR1 SGHTA, CDR2 FQGNSA. The chain's CDR3 is CASSLASGASTDTQYF. CDR3 nucleotide sequence: TGTGCCAGCAGCTTAGCTAGCGGGGCGAGCACAGATACGCAGTATTTT.

The sample holds a few counts of this clonotype. This rearrangement joins TRBV6-2 or TRBV6-3 to TRBJ2-7; D is unclear. Germline V gives CDR1 MNHEY, CDR2 SVGEGT. This CDR3 spans 13 amino acids. The V end was cut by 5 bases, the J end by 6 bases, with 14 bases between. This CDR3 reads CASSKGPPFEQYF. The CDR3 nucleotides are TGTGCCAGCAGTAAAGGGCCGCCTTTCGAGCAGTACTTC.

This clonotype has a count of ten or more. CDR3 protein: CASSLEARTQYF. CDR3 bases: TGTGCCAGCAGCTTAGAAGCCCGTACGCAGTATTTT. V gene TRBV7-6 combines with J gene TRBJ2-3; no definite D call. The germline V and J ends were trimmed by 1 base and 8 bases, with 7 bases remaining between them. Germline V lookup: CDR1 SGHVS, CDR2 FNYEAQ. The CDR3 contains 12 residues.

V usage is TRBV20-1 and J usage is TRBJ2-3; no reliable D call. The germline gives CDR1 DFQATT, CDR2 SNEGSKA (reference sequence). Trimming took 5 bases from V and 1 from J, leaving 7 bases between them. There are 12 residues in the CDR3. The CDR3 DNA is TGCAGTGCTGAAACTGGCACAGATACGCAGTATTTT. Translation gives CSAETGTDTQYF.

This clonotype was seen more than once but under ten times. The V call is TRBV18, the J call TRBJ2-1, with 7 bases identical to TRBD2. The CDR3 covers 15 residues. Germline V CDR1 and CDR2: KGHSH, LQKENI. Losses at the gene ends were 1 base for V and 5 bases for J; bases not matched to a gene: 5. The CDR3 loop reads CASSPRSGTNNEQFF. DNA of the CDR3: TGTGCCAGCTCACCACGCTCGGGGACTAACAATGAGCAGTTCTTC.

This chain uses TRBV2 with TRBJ2-1; tentative D call: TRBD2 (6 bases). Trimming left V 4 bases short and J 3 bases short, with 13 bases between. The CDR3 is 15 residues long. The V gene's germline CDR1 is SNHLY and CDR2 FYNNEI. The chain's CDR3 is CASSATSSNYNEQFF. The CDR3 coding sequence is TGTGCCAGCAGTGCGACTAGTTCGAACTACAATGAGCAGTTCTTC. The whole variable domain, filled in from reference TRBV2 and TRBJ2-1, reads EPEVTQTPSHQVTQMGQEVILRCVPISNHLYFYWYRQILGQKVEFLVSFYNNEISEKSEIFDDQFSVERPDGSNFTLKIRSTKLEDSAMYFCASSATSSNYNEQFFGPGTRLTVL.

This clonotype was counted at least ten times. The rearrangement links TRBV20-1 to TRBJ2-7; 8 bases map to TRBD2. The CDR3 is 12 amino acids. The junction had 7 bases not matched to a gene; V was cut back by 7 bases and J by 5 bases. Germline V gene data show CDR1 as DFQATT and CDR2 as SNEGSKA (reference sequence). In DNA, the CDR3 is TGCAGTGGGACTAGCCCTCTCGACGAGCAGTACTTC. This translates into CSGTSPLDEQYF.

The sample holds a few counts of this clonotype. J is TRBJ2-2 and V is TRBV12-3 or TRBV12-4; 7 bases match TRBD1. There are 15 residues in the CDR3. The junction had 6 bases not matched to a gene; V was cut back by 5 bases and J by 3 bases. This chain's CDR3 is CASSRGQSYTGELFF. CDR3 nucleotide sequence: TGTGCCAGCAGTCGGGGACAGTCCTACACCGGGGAGCTGTTTTTT.

This clonotype was picked up a small number of times. This chain connects TRBV12-3 or TRBV12-4 to TRBJ1-1; D uncertain. V shed 3 bases and J shed 0 bases, with 8 bases lying between them. This CDR3 has 14 amino acids. The CDR3 bases are TGTGCCAGCAGTTTGCAACAGCTGAACACTGAAGCTTTCTTT. As protein: CASSLQQLNTEAFF.

This clonotype was seen a handful of times. The chain is built from TRBV20-1 and TRBJ1-6; 7 bases line up with TRBD1. Trimming cost V 1 base and J 3 bases; bases outside gene matches: 6. The CDR3 length is 16 residues. Germline V gives CDR1 DFQATT, CDR2 SNEGSKA (reference sequence). Here the CDR3 reads CSARGGTAHYNSPLHF. DNA of the CDR3: TGCAGTGCTAGAGGAGGGACAGCGCACTATAATTCACCCCTCCACTTT.